These 24 T cell receptor beta chains came from one sample sequenced in a study of CD8 T cells in Susac syndrome. Roughly 0.5 to 1 ug RNA was reverse transcribed with random hexamers. Each CDR3 protein gets one entry after TCRdb re-called the immunoSEQ multiplex PCR reads with MiXCR. In the table there are about 400,000 distinct CDR3 sequences, approximately 89% of which are singletons. Source material: CD8+ T cells from PBMCs. These receptors all stem from a human donor with multiple sclerosis.

V and J are TRBV11-2 and TRBJ2-2, with 8 bases lining up with TRBD1. There are 16 residues in the CDR3. Germline loops: CDR1 SGHAT, CDR2 FQNNGV. Losses at the gene ends were 4 bases for V and 0 bases for J; bases not matched to a gene: 4. CDR3 loop: CASSSLQGANTGELFF. The CDR3 DNA follows: TGTGCCAGCAGCTCCCTACAGGGGGCGAACACCGGGGAGCTGTTTTTT.

As to this clonotype: The DNA is left out, because the CDR3 cannot be placed on it with certainty; the CDR3 is given as TCRdb lists it. The rearrangement joins TRBV27 to TRBJ1-3. The CDR3 contains 15 residues when both ends are counted. Germline V CDR1 and CDR2: MNHEY, SMNVEV (reference sequence). The CDR3 loop is CASSSSGRAGNTIYF.

V usage is TRBV13 and J usage is TRBJ1-2; D unresolved. CDR1 is PRHDT, CDR2 FYEKMQ, per germline (reference sequence). The ends were cut back, 0 bases at V and 10 bases at J, with 9 bases in the middle. The CDR3 consists of 12 residues. CDR3 region: CASSLGTSDYTF. Here the CDR3 DNA reads TGTGCCAGCAGCTTAGGGACCTCAGACTACACCTTC.

The chain recombines TRBV2 with TRBJ1-5; 9 bases agree with TRBD1. The CDR3 is made up of 14 amino acids. Germline assignment: CDR1 SNHLY and CDR2 FYNNEI. With 5 bases clipped from V and 6 bases from J, the junction kept 5 bases outside the gene matches. As DNA, the CDR3 is TGTGCCAGCAGTCTCACAGGGGGCCTTCAGCCCCAGCATTTT. Protein: CASSLTGGLQPQHF. Combining the CDR3 with reference TRBV2 and TRBJ1-5 gives the whole variable domain EPEVTQTPSHQVTQMGQEVILRCVPISNHLYFYWYRQILGQKVEFLVSFYNNEISEKSEIFDDQFSVERPDGSNFTLKIRSTKLEDSAMYFCASSLTGGLQPQHFGDGTRLSIL.

This CDR3 is CASSPGTGTLAFDTQYF. CDR3 in DNA: TGTGCCAGCAGCCCGGGCACCGGGACTTTGGCCTTTGATACGCAGTATTTT. The chain is built from TRBV13 and TRBJ2-3; tentatively, D is TRBD2 (6 bases). This CDR3 has 17 residues. Germline V gives CDR1 PRHDT, CDR2 FYEKMQ (reference sequence). V lost 5 bases and J 6 bases, leaving 24 bases between the germline ends.

This chain links TRBV14 with TRBJ2-1; D may be TRBD2 (6 bases). The CDR3 is made up of 15 amino acids. Trimming removed 5 bases from V and 4 bases from J, with 15 bases in between. Germline CDR1 SGHDN, CDR2 FVKESK. The CDR3, as DNA: TGTGCCAGCAGCTTAACGGGAGTGAAGTACAATGAGCAGTTCTTC. Translating it yields CASSLTGVKYNEQFF. The whole variable domain, filled in from reference TRBV14 and TRBJ2-1, reads EAGVTQFPSHSVIEKGQTVTLRCDPISGHDNLYWYRRVMGKEIKFLLHFVKESKQDESGMPNNRFLAERTGGTYSTLKVQPAELEDSGVYFCASSLTGVKYNEQFFGPGTRLTVL.

The J gene is TRBJ2-5, the V gene TRBV10-3, with unresolved D. Trimming stripped 7 bases from V and 0 bases from J, with 18 bases between. Germline-derived CDR1 and CDR2 are ENHRY and SYGVKD. The CDR3 is 16 amino acids. Written as DNA, the CDR3 is TGTGCCATCACGGCCGGAGAGACGACAAACCAAGAGACCCAGTACTTC. This sequence encodes CAITAGETTNQETQYF.

As DNA, the CDR3 is TGTGCCAGCAGGGCGCGGGAGACCACCGGGGAGCTGTTTTTT. Its translation is CASRARETTGELFF. The J gene is TRBJ2-2, the V gene TRBV7-3; 7 nucleotides match TRBD2. Germline V gene data show CDR1 as SGHTA and CDR2 as FQGTGA. This CDR3 region has 14 residues. With V trimmed by 6 bases and J by 4 bases, 5 bases remained unmatched. Using reference TRBV7-3 and TRBJ2-2 for the parts outside the CDR3, the full variable domain is GAGVSQTPSNKVTEKGKYVELRCDPISGHTALYWYRQSLGQGPEFLIYFQGTGAADDSGLPNDRFFAVRPEGSVSTLKIQRTERGDSAVYLCASRARETTGELFFGEGSRLTVL.

The rearrangement joins TRBV29-1 to TRBJ2-2, with TRBD2 matching over 10 bases. Germline CDR1 and CDR2: SQVTM and ANQGSEA. Trimming cost V 1 base and J 4 bases; bases outside gene matches: 3. The CDR3 runs 15 residues. The CDR3 reads CSVEGAGGPTGELFF. The CDR3 DNA reads TGCAGCGTTGAAGGAGCGGGGGGGCCCACCGGGGAGCTGTTTTTT.

The chain couples TRBV3-1 to TRBJ2-7; D is unclear. CDR3 length: 15 amino acids. Trimming removed 2 bases at V and 1 base at J, with 12 bases between. Germline CDR1 reads LGHDT; CDR2 reads YNNKEL (reference sequence). CDR3 DNA sequence: TGTGCCAGCAGCCAACCTCGAGCTGCGTCCTACGAGCAGTACTTC. Protein product: CASSQPRAASYEQYF.

J is TRBJ2-6 and V is TRBV27; 7 bases match TRBD1. V was clipped by 4 bases and J by 1 base; unmatched bases: 7. CDR3 length: 17 residues. Germline-derived CDR1 and CDR2 are MNHEY and SMNVEV (reference sequence). As DNA, the CDR3 is TGTGCCAGCAGTTCTGACAGGGATCCATCTGGGGCCAACGTCCTGACTTTC. Its translation is CASSSDRDPSGANVLTF.

Worth noting for this clonotype: A junction end diverges from the germline sequence, so it may reflect a read error. The chain has TRBV20-1 and TRBJ1-1; D gene ambiguous. This CDR3 spans 15 amino acids. Germline-derived CDR1 and CDR2 are DFQATT and SNEGSKA (reference sequence). CDR3 in amino acids: CSARDQVSPNTGAFF. The CDR3 DNA reads as TGCAGTGCTAGAGATCAAGTGAGTCCGAACACTGGAGCTTTCTTT.

This clonotype came up a few times. The chain recombines TRBV11-2 with TRBJ2-5; D gene ambiguous. This CDR3 region has 12 residues. From germline, CDR1 is SGHAT and CDR2 FQNNGV. Trimming cost V 4 bases and J 4 bases, with 7 bases left between them. The CDR3 sequence is CASSSLVETQYF. The DNA of the CDR3 is TGTGCCAGCAGCTCTCTAGTAGAGACCCAGTACTTC.

The chain joins TRBV2 to TRBJ2-5; D assignment may be TRBD1 or TRBD2 (5 bases each). The germline V gene has CDR1 SNHLY and CDR2 FYNNEI. This CDR3 comprises 16 residues. With 9 bases removed from V and 1 base from J, the gap between germline ends came to 21 bases. CDR3 protein: CASTVGYGDVQETQYF. The CDR3 DNA reads TGTGCCAGTACGGTGGGTTACGGGGACGTCCAAGAGACCCAGTACTTC.

The rearrangement uses TRBV30 and TRBJ2-3; D is unclear. The CDR3 spans 14 residues. Germline V CDR1 and CDR2: GTSNPN, SVGIG (reference sequence). The V and J ends lost 0 bases and 0 bases respectively, with 7 bases between them. CDR3: CAWSVLGSTDTQYF. CDR3 bases: TGTGCCTGGAGTGTACTTGGGAGCACAGATACGCAGTATTTT.

The gene calls are TRBV5-1 and TRBJ1-2; TRBD1 matches at 9 bases. This CDR3 region has 16 residues. CDR1 and CDR2 from the germline V gene are SGHRS and YFSETQ. V trimming: 4 bases; J trimming: 6 bases; junction bases outside the gene matches: 13. The CDR3 DNA reads TGCGCCAGCAGCCATAGCCCGGGACAGGGAGGCGATGGCTACACCTTC. Translated: CASSHSPGQGGDGYTF.

The chain employs TRBV5-6 and TRBJ2-3; D remains ambiguous. Germline loops: CDR1 SGHDT, CDR2 YYEEEE. V was shortened by 0 bases and J by 4 bases, with 9 bases between the two germline ends. The CDR3 totals 14 residues. In DNA form, the CDR3 reads TGTGCCAGCAGCTTGGCCGGTGGGTCAGATACGCAGTATTTT. This sequence encodes CASSLAGGSDTQYF.

This clonotype appeared once. V gene TRBV9 combines with J gene TRBJ1-6; the D gene is possibly TRBD1 (5 bases). Germline-derived CDR1 and CDR2 are SGDLS and YYNGEE. The V end lost 3 bases, the J end lost 6 bases, and 10 bases lay between the germline ends. CDR3 length equals 14 residues. CDR3 DNA sequence: TGTGCCAGCAGCGGAGAGGGGTTTAATTCACCCCTCCACTTT. Its protein is CASSGEGFNSPLHF.

The V and J genes are TRBV6-5 and TRBJ2-1; D possibly uses TRBD1 or TRBD2 (5 bases each). Germline values: CDR1 MNHEY, CDR2 SVGAGI. This CDR3 contains 15 residues. V was shortened by 5 bases and J by 8 bases, with 19 bases between the two germline ends. The DNA of the CDR3 is TGTGCCAGCAGTAGGGACGGAAGTCTTTTGGATGAGCAGTTCTTC. Protein product: CASSRDGSLLDEQFF.

As DNA, the CDR3 is TGTGCCAGCCGAGACAGGGGGCGCAGCTATGGCTACACCTTC. It encodes CASRDRGRSYGYTF. The chain uses TRBV28 and TRBJ1-2; 10 nucleotides line up with TRBD1. Germline V CDR1 and CDR2: MDHEN, SYDVKM. The CDR3 contains 14 residues. Trimming took 8 bases from V and 4 from J; bases not matched to a gene: 7.

J is TRBJ2-3 and V is TRBV10-1, with 8 bases fitting TRBD2. CDR1 WNHNN and CDR2 SYGVQD come from the germline V gene (reference sequence). V lost 4 bases and J lost 4; bases outside the gene matches: 4. CDR3 length: 14 amino acids. The CDR3 region is CASSGTSRPDTQYF. In DNA form, the CDR3 reads TGCGCCAGCAGTGGGACTAGCCGGCCAGATACGCAGTATTTT.

CDR3 residues: CSAILAGGLQYEQYF. CDR3 DNA sequence: TGCAGTGCTATACTAGCGGGAGGATTGCAATACGAGCAGTACTTC. This chain uses TRBV20-1 with TRBJ2-7; 12 bases map to TRBD2. V was pared by 4 bases and J by 4 bases, with 8 bases of the junction left unmatched. The CDR3 runs 15 residues. Germline V gene data show CDR1 as DFQATT and CDR2 as SNEGSKA (reference sequence).

The CDR3: CASSGYEQFF. The CDR3 DNA reads TGTGCCAGCAGTGGATATGAGCAGTTCTTC. The rearrangement uses TRBV2 and TRBJ2-1; D gene unclear. The V gene lost 4 bases and the J gene lost 8 bases, with 3 bases spanning the gap. The CDR3 extends over 10 amino acids. The germline gives CDR1 SNHLY, CDR2 FYNNEI.

The rearrangement uses TRBV7-9 and TRBJ1-2, with D possibly TRBD1 on 5 matching bases. This CDR3 spans 14 amino acids. Germline CDR1 and CDR2: SEHNR and FQNEAQ (reference sequence). With 5 bases removed from V and 1 base from J, the gap between germline ends came to 11 bases. DNA for the CDR3: TGTGCCAGCAGCCAGTCAGGGAGTAACTATGGCTACACCTTC. Amino acids: CASSQSGSNYGYTF.